This entry concerns a single TCR beta chain. Antigen unknown. One end of the junction is discordant with germline, which a read error may explain. The PCR ran on 60 Vbeta and 13 Jbeta primers. Assay: immunoSEQ multiplex PCR; the TCRdb copy retains only in-frame clones and omits some. The table shows about 62,000 clones, with over 60% occurring only once. This specimen comes from a study of cytomegalovirus exposure and HLA in healthy donors. Study-wide results and caveats: Researchers catalogued over 150 TCR beta chains as cytomegalovirus-associated. DRB1 showed the most TCR associations and HLA-C the fewest in a later analysis, as rates varied by HLA locus. Reportedly, HLA-A and HLA-B alleles of most subjects were accurately predicted from TCR beta. Previous analysis showed most TCR beta V segments were productive about 90% or about 30% of the time.

The source is a woman aged 25-40 years in good health and CMV-seronegative. Input material: PBMCs.

The CDR3: CSSSFLPRELFF. CDR3 nucleotides: TGTTCCAGCAGCTTCCTACCCCGGGAGCTGTTTTTT. The chain combines TRBV7-9 with TRBJ2-2, with D hard to call. Germline V gene data show CDR1 as SEHNR and CDR2 as FQNEAQ (reference sequence). The CDR3 has 12 amino acids.